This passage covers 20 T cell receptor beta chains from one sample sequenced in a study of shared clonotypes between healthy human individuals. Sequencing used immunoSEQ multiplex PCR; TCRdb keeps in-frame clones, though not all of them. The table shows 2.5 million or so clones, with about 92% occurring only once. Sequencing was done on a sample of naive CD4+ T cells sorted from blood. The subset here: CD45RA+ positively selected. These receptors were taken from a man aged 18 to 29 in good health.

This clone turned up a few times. The CDR3: CARSGDRVNMGNQPQHF. The CDR3 DNA follows: TGTGCCAGAAGCGGGGACAGGGTGAATATGGGCAATCAGCCCCAGCATTTT. The chain is built from TRBV5-3 and TRBJ1-5; 9 bases are shared with TRBD1. TRBV5-3 is designated an ORF whose function remains uncertain. V was clipped by 4 bases and J by 2 bases; unmatched bases: 10. The CDR3 length is 17 residues.

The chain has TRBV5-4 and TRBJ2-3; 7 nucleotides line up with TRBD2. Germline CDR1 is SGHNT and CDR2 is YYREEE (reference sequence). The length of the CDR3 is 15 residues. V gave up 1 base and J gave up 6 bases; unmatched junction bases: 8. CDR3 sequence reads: CASSLSGEGPDTQYF. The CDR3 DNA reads TGTGCCAGCAGCTTGAGCGGGGAGGGCCCCGATACGCAGTATTTT. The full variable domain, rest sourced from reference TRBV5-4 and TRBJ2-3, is ETGVTQSPTHLIKTRGQQVTLRCSSQSGHNTVSWYQQALGQGPQFIFQYYREEENGRGNFPPRFSGLQFPNYSSELNVNALELDDSALYLCASSLSGEGPDTQYFGPGTRLTVL.

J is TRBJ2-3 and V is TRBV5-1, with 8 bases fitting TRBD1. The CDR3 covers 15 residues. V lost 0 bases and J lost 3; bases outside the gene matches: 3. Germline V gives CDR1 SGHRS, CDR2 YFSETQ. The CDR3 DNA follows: TGCGCCAGCAGCTTGGGGACAGGGAAAACAGATACGCAGTATTTT. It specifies CASSLGTGKTDTQYF.

CDR3 in DNA: TGTGCCAGTAGTCCTCTGGGATATAGCAATCAGCCCCAGCATTTT. It encodes CASSPLGYSNQPQHF. V and J are TRBV19 and TRBJ1-5; D not certain. Germline values: CDR1 LNHDA, CDR2 SQIVND (reference sequence). Trimming removed 5 bases at V and 0 bases at J, with 11 bases between. The CDR3 length is 15 residues.

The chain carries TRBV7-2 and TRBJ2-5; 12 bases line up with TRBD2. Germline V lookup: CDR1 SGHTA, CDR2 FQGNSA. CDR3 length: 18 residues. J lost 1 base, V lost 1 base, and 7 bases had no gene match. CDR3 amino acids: CASSLGPPTSGSQETQYF. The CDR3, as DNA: TGTGCCAGCAGCTTAGGCCCCCCGACTAGCGGGAGCCAAGAGACCCAGTACTTC.

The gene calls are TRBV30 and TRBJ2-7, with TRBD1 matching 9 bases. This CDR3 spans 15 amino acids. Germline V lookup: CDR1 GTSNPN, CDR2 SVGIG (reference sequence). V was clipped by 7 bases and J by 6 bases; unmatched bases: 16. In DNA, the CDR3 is TGTGCCTTCACCCGTTCTACCGGGACAGGGCGCGAGCAGTACTTC. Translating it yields CAFTRSTGTGREQYF.

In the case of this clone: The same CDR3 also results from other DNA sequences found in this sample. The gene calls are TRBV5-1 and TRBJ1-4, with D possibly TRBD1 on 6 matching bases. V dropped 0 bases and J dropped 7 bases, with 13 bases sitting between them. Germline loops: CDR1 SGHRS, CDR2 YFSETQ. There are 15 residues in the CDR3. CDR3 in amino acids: CASSLDGGGGEKLFF. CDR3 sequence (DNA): TGCGCCAGCAGCTTGGACGGGGGCGGCGGTGAAAAACTGTTTTTT.

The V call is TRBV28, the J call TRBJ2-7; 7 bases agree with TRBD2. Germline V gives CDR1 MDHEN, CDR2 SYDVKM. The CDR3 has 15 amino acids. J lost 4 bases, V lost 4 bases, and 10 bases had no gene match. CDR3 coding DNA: TGTGCCAGCAGTTCGGGGGGACTAAGGCCTTACGAGCAGTACTTC. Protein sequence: CASSSGGLRPYEQYF.

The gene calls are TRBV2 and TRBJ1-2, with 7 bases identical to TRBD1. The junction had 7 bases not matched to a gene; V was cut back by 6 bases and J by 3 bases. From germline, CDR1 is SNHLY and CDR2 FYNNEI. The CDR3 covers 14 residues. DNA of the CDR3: TGTGCCAGCAGGGGCCAGGGGGGGGACTATGGCTACACCTTC. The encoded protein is CASRGQGGDYGYTF.

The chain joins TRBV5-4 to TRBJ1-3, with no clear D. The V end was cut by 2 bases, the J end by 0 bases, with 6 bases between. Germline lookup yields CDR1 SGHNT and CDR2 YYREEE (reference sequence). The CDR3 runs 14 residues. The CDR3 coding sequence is TGTGCCAGCAGCTTAGGACCCTCTGGAAACACCATATATTTT. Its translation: CASSLGPSGNTIYF.

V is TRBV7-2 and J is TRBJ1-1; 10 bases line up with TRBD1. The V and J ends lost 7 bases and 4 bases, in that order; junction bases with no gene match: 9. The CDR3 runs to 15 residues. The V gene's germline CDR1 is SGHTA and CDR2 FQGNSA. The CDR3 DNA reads TGTGCCAGCACCTCCTGGGGGACAGGGGTCACTGAAGCTTTCTTT. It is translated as CASTSWGTGVTEAFF.

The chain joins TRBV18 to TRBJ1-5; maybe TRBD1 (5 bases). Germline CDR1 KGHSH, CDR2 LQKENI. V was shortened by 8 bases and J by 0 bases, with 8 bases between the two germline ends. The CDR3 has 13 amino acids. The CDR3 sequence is CASQTDSNQPQHF. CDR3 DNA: TGTGCCAGCCAGACAGATAGCAATCAGCCCCAGCATTTT.

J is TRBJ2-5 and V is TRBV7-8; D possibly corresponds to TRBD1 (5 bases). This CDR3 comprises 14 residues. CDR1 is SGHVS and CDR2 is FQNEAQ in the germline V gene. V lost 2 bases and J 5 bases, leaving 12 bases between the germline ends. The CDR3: CASSLRQGLETQYF. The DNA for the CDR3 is TGTGCCAGCAGCTTACGGCAGGGCCTCGAGACCCAGTACTTC.

For the CDR3, the DNA is TGTGCCAGTAGTCCGCGACAGGGGGCGTCCGGACAGCCCCAGCATTTT. This encodes CASSPRQGASGQPQHF. The V gene is TRBV19, the J gene TRBJ1-5; 10 nucleotides align to TRBD1. Germline values: CDR1 LNHDA, CDR2 SQIVND (reference sequence). This CDR3 comprises 16 residues. Unmatched junction bases numbered 11, after V lost 5 bases and J lost 7 bases. Looking up the rest from reference TRBV19 and TRBJ1-5 gives the full variable domain: DGGITQSPKYLFRKEGQNVTLSCEQNLNHDAMYWYRQDPGQGLRLIYYSQIVNDFQKGDIAEGYSVSREKKESFPLTVTSAQKNPTAFYLCASSPRQGASGQPQHFGDGTRLSIL.

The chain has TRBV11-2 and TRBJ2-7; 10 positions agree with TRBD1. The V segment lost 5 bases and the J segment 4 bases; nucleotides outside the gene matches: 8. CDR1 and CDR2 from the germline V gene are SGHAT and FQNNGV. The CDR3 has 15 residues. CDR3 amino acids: CASSTPDRGGYEQYF. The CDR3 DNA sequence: TGTGCCAGCAGCACCCCGGACAGGGGGGGATACGAGCAGTACTTC.

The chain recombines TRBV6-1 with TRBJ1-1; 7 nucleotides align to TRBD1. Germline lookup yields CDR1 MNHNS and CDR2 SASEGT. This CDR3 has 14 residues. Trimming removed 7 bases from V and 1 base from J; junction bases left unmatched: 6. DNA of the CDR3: TGTGCCAGCAATTCGGGACAGCCGAACACTGAAGCTTTCTTT. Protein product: CASNSGQPNTEAFF.

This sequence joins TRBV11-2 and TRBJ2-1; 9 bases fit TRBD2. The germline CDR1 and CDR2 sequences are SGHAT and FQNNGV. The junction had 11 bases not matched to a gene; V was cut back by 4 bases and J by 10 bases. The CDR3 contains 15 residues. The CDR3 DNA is TGTGCCAGCAGCTCCCGAGGTAGCGGGAGCGGGGAGCAGTTCTTC. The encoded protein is CASSSRGSGSGEQFF.

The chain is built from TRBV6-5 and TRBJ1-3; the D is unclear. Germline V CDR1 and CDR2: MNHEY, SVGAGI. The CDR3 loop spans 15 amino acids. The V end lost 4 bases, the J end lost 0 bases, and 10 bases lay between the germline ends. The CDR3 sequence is CASSFTRTSGNTIYF. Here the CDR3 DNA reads TGTGCCAGCAGTTTCACACGGACCTCTGGAAACACCATATATTTT.

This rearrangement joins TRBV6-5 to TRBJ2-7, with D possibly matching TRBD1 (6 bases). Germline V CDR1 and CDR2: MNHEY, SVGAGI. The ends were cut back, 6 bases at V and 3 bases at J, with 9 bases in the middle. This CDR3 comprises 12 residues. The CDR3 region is CASRSQGYEQYF. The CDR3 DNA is TGTGCCAGCAGATCACAGGGCTACGAGCAGTACTTC.

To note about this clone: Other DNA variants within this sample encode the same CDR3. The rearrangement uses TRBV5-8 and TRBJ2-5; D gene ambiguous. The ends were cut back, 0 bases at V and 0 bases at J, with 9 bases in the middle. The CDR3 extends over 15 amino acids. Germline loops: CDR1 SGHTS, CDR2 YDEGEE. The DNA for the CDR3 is TGTGCCAGCAGCTTGGCGGGCACAAACCAAGAGACCCAGTACTTC. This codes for CASSLAGTNQETQYF.